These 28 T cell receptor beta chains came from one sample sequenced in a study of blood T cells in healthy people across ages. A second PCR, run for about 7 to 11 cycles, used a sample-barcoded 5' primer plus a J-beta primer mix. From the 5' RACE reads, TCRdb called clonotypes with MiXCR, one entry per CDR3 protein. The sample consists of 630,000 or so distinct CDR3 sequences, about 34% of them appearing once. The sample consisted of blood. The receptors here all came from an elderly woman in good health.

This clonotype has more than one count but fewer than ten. DNA for the CDR3: TGTGCCTGGGGGGGACAGGGGCATCAGCCCCAGCATTTT. This encodes CAWGGQGHQPQHF. The rearrangement links TRBV30 to TRBJ1-5; 10 nucleotides match TRBD1. Germline lookup yields CDR1 GTSNPN and CDR2 SVGIG (reference sequence). Trimming removed 5 bases from V and 5 bases from J; junction bases left unmatched: 3. This CDR3 comprises 13 residues.

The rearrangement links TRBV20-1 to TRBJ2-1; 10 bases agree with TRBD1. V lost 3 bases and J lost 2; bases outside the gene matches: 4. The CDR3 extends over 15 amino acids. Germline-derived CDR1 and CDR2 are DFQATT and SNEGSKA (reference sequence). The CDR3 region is CSASAGQGTYNEQFF. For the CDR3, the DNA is TGCAGTGCTAGTGCGGGACAGGGGACCTACAATGAGCAGTTCTTC.

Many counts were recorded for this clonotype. CDR3 amino acids: CSATPLAGGTLINEQFF. The CDR3 coding sequence is TGCAGTGCTACACCCTTAGCGGGGGGTACCCTAATCAATGAGCAGTTCTTC. The J gene is TRBJ2-1, the V gene TRBV20-1; 10 positions agree with TRBD2. Trimming removed 4 bases from V and 6 bases from J; junction bases left unmatched: 15. The CDR3 runs to 17 residues. Germline loops: CDR1 DFQATT, CDR2 SNEGSKA (reference sequence).

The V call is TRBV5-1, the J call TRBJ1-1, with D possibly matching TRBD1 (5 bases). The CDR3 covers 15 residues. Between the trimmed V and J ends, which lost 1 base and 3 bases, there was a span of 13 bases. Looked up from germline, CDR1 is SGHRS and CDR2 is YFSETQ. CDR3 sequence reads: CASSLQGGEHTEAFF. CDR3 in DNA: TGCGCCAGCAGCTTGCAGGGCGGAGAGCACACTGAAGCTTTCTTT.

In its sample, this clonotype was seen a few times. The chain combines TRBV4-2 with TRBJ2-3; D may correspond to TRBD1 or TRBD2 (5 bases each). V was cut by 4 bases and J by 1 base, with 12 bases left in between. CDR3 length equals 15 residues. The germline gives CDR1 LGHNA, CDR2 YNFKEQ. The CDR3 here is CASSRGPPGTDTQYF. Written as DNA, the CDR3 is TGTGCCAGCAGCCGGGGACCACCCGGCACAGATACGCAGTATTTT.

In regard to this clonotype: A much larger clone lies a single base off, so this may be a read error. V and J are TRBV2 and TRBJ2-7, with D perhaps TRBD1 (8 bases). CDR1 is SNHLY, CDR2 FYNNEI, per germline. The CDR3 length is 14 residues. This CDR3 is CASRTLQGGYEQDF. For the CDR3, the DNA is TGTGCCAGCAGAACCCTACAGGGGGGGTACGAGCAGGACTTC.

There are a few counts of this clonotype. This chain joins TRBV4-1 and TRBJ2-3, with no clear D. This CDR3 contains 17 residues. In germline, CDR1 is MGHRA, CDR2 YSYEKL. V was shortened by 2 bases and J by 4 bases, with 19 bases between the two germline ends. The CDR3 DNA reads TGCGCCAGCAGCCAAAGATGGGATCCAGCTACCCCAGATACGCAGTATTTT. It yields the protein CASSQRWDPATPDTQYF.

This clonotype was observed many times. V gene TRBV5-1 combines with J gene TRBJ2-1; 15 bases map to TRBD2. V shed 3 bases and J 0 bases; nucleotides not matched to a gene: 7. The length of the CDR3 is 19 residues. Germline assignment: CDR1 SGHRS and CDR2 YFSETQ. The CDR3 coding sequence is TGCGCCAGCAGCTCAGGACTAGCGGGGGGGCCTCGCTCCTACAATGAGCAGTTCTTC. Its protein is CASSSGLAGGPRSYNEQFF.

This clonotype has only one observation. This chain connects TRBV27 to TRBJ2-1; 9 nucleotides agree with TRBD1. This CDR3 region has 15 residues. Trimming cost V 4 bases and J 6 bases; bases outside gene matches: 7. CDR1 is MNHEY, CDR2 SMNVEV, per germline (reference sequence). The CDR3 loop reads CASSSGTGLVNEQFF. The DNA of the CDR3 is TGTGCCAGCAGTTCCGGGACAGGGTTAGTCAATGAGCAGTTCTTC.

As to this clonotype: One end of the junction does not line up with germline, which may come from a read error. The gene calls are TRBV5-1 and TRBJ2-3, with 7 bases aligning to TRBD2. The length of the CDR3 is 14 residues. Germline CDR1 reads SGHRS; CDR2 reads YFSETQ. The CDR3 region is CTSSLVGGGDTQYF. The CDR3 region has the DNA TGCACCAGCAGCTTGGTAGGCGGGGGAGATACGCAGTATTTT.

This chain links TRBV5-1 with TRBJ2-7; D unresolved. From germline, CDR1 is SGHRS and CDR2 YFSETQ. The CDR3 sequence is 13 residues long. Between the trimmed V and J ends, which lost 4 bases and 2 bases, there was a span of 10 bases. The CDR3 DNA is TGCGCCAGCAGCCCGACCGACGCCTACGAGCAGTACTTC. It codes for CASSPTDAYEQYF.

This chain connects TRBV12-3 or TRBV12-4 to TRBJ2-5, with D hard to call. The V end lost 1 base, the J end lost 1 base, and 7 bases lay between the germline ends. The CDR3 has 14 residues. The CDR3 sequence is CASSLVLGQETQYF. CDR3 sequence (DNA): TGTGCCAGCAGTTTAGTTTTAGGCCAAGAGACCCAGTACTTC.

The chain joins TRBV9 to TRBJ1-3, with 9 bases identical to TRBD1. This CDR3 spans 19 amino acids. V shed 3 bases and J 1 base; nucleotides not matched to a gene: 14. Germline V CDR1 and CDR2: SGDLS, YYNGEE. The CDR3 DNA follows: TGTGCCAGCAGCGGAAAGCGGGGGACAGGGTTTTTTTCTGGAAACACCATATATTTT. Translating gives CASSGKRGTGFFSGNTIYF.

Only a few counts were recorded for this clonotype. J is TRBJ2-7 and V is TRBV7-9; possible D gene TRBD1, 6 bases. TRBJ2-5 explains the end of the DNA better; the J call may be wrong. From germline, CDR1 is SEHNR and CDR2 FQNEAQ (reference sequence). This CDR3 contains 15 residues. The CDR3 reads CASSLTGSTRETQYF. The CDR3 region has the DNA TGTGCCAGCAGCTTAACAGGGTCGACACGAGAGACCCAGTACTTC.

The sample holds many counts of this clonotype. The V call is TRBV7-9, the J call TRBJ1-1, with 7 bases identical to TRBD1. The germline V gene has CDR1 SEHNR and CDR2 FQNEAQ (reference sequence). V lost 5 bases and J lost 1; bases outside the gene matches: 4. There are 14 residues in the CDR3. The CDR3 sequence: CASSEGAGNTEAFF. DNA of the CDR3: TGTGCCAGCAGCGAGGGGGCAGGGAACACTGAAGCTTTCTTT.

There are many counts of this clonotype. The chain's CDR3 is CASSRPTGSSYNEQFF. In nucleotides, the CDR3 is TGTGCCAGCAGTCGCCCGACAGGGAGCTCCTACAATGAGCAGTTCTTC. This chain connects TRBV12-3 or TRBV12-4 to TRBJ2-1, with 7 bases identical to TRBD1. J lost 0 bases, V lost 5 bases, and 7 bases had no gene match. This CDR3 comprises 16 residues.

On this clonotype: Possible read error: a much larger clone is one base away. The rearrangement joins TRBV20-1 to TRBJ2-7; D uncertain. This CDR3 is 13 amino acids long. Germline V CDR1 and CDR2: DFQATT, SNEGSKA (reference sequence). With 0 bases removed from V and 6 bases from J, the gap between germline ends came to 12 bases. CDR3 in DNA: TGCAGTGCTAGAGATCTCACCCCCTGCGAGCAGTACTTC. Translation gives CSARDLTPCEQYF.

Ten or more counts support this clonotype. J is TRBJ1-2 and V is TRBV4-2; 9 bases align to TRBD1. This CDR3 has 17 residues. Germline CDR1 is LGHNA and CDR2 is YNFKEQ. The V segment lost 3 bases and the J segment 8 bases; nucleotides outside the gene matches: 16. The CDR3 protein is CASSQVSGSRTGDGYTF. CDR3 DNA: TGTGCCAGCAGCCAGGTGAGCGGAAGCCGGACAGGGGACGGCTACACCTTC.

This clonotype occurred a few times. The CDR3 reads CASSLSGGLFF. CDR3 DNA: TGTGCCAGCAGTTTGTCCGGCGGGCTGTTTTTT. The gene calls are TRBV12-3 or TRBV12-4 and TRBJ1-4; D remains ambiguous. The CDR3 loop spans 11 amino acids. The V end lost 3 bases, the J end lost 14 bases, and 10 bases lay between the germline ends.

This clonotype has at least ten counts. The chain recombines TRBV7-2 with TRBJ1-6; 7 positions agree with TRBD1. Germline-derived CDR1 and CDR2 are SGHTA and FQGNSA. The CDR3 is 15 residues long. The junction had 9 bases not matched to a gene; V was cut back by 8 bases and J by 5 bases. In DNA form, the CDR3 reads TGTGCCAGCCGGTCAGGACAGGTGGATAATTCACCCCTCCACTTT. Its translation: CASRSGQVDNSPLHF.

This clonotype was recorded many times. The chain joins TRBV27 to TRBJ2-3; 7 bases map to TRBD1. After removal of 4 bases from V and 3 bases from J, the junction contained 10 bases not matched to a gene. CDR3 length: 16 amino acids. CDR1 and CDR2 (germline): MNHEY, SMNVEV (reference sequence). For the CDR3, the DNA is TGTGCCAGCAGTTCCCCCCCGACAGGGCGAACAGATACGCAGTATTTT. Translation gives CASSSPPTGRTDTQYF.

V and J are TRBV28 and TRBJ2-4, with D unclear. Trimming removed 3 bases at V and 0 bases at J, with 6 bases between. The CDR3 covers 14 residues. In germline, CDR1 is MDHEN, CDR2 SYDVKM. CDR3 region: CASSFLLAKNIQYF. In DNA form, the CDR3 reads TGTGCCAGCAGTTTTCTTCTAGCCAAAAACATTCAGTACTTC.

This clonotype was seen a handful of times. CDR3 coding DNA: TGTGCTAGTGGCCCTCGTGGGGGAGCTGAAGCTTTCTTT. Translating gives CASGPRGGAEAFF. This chain links TRBV12-5 with TRBJ1-1; the D gene is possibly TRBD1 (5 bases). The CDR3 covers 13 residues. Deletions cut 6 bases from V and 6 bases from J, with 14 bases between. In germline, CDR1 is LGHNT, CDR2 FRNRAP.

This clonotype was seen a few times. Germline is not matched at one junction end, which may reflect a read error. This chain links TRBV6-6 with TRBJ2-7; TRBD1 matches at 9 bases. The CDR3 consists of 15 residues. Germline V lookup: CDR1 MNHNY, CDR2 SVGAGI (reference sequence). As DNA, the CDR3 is TGTGCCAGCAGAGCTCCGGGGACAGGGTCCTGCGAGCAGTACTTC. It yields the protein CASRAPGTGSCEQYF.

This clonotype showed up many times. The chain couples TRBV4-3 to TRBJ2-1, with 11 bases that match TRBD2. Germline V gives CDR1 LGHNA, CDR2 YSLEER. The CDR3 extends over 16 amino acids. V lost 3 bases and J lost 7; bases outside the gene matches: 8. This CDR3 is CASSQDSGGASNEQFF. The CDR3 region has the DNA TGCGCCAGCAGCCAGGATAGCGGGGGGGCTAGTAATGAGCAGTTCTTC.

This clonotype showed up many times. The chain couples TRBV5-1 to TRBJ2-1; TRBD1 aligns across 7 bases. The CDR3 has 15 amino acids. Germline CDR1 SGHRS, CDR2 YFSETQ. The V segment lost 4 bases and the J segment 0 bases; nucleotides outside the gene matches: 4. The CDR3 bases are TGCGCCAGCAGCGAAGGGGACAGCTCCTACAATGAGCAGTTCTTC. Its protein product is CASSEGDSSYNEQFF.

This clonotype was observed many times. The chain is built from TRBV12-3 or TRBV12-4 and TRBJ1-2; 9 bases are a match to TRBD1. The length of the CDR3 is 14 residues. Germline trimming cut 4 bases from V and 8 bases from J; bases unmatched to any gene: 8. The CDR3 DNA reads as TGTGCCAGCAGTTCCACAGGGGGCGCGGGAGGCTACACCTTC. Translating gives CASSSTGGAGGYTF.

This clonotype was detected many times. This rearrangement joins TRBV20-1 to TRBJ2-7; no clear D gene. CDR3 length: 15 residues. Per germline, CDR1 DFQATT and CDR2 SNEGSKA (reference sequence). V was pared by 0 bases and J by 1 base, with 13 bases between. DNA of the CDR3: TGCAGTGCTAGAGATACGCTAGAAAGATCCTACGAGCAGTACTTC. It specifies CSARDTLERSYEQYF.